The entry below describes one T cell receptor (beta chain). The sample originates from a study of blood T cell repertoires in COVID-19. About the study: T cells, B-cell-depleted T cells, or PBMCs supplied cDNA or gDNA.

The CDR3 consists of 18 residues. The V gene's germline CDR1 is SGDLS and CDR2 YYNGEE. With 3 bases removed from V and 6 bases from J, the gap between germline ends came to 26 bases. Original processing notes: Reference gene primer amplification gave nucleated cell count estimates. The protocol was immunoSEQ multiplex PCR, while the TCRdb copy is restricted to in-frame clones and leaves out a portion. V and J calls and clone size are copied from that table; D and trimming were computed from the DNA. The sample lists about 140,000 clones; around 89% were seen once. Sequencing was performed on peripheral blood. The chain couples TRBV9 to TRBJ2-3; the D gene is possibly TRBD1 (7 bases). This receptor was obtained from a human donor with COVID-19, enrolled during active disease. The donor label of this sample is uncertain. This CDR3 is CASSEVPGGLLQSDTQYF. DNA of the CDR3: TGTGCCAGCAGCGAGGTTCCAGGGGGACTCCTGCAGTCGGATACGCAGTATTTT.